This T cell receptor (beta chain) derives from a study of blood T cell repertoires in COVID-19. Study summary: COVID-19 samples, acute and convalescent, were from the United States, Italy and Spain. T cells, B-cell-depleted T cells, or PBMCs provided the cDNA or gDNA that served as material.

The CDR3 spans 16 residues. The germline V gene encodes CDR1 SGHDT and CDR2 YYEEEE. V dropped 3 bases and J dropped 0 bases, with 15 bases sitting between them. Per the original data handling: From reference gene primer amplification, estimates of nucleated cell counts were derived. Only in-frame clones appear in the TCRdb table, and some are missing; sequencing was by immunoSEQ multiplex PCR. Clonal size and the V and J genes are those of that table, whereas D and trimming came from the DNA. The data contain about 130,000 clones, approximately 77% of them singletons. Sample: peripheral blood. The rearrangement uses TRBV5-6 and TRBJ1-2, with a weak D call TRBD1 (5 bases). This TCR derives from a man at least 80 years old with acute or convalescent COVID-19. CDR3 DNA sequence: TGTGCCAGCAGCTCTCCCGCAGGGCTCACTAACTATGGCTACACCTTC. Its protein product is CASSSPAGLTNYGYTF. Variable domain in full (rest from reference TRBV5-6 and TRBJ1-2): DAGVTQSPTHLIKTRGQQVTLRCSPKSGHDTVSWYQQALGQGPQFIFQYYEEEERQRGNFPDRFSGHQFPNYSSELNVNALLLGDSALYLCASSSPAGLTNYGYTFGSGTRLTVV.